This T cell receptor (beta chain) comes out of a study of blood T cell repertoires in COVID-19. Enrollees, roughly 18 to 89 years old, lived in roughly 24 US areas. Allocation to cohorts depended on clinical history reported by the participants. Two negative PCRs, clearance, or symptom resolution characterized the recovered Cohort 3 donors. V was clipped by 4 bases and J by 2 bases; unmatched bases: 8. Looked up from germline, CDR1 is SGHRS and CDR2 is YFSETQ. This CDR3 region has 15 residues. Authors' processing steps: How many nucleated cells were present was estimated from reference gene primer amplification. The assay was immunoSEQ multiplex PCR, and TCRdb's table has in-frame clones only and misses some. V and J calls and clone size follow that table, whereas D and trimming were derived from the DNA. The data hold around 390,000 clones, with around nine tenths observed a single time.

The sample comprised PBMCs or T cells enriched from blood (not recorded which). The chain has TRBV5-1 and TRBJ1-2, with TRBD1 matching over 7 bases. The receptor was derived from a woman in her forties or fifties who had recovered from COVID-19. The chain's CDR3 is CASSIDRERNYGYTF. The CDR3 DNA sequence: TGCGCCAGCAGCATCGACAGGGAACGAAACTATGGCTACACCTTC.